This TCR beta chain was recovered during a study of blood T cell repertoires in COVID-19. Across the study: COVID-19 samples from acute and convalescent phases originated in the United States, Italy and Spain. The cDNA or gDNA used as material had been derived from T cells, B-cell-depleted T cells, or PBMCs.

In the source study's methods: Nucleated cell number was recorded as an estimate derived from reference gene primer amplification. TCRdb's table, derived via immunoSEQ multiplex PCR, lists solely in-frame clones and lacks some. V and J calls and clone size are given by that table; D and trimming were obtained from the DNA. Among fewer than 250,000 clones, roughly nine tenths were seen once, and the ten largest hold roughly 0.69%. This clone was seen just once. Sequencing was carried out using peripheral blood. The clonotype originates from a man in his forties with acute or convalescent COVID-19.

For the CDR3, the DNA is TGTGCCAGCAGTATTATAGCGGGGAACAATGAGCAGTTCTTC. Protein: CASSIIAGNNEQFF. This chain connects TRBV6-5 to TRBJ2-1, with 8 bases that match TRBD2. Per germline, CDR1 MNHEY and CDR2 SVGAGI. CDR3 length equals 14 residues. With 5 bases clipped from V and 5 bases from J, the junction kept 5 bases outside the gene matches.